This TCR beta chain was identified during a study of T cell changes during pregnancy in multiple sclerosis. Assay: immunoSEQ multiplex PCR; the TCRdb copy retains only in-frame clones and omits some. The data hold about 41,000 clones, with around 90% observed a single time. Per germline, CDR1 SGDLS and CDR2 YYNGEE. The CDR3 extends over 13 amino acids. V dropped 0 bases and J dropped 4; count of bases not matched to a gene: 1. This sequence joins TRBV9 and TRBJ2-7; 7 positions agree with TRBD2. The material sequenced was peripheral blood, taken in the first trimester of pregnancy. This receptor was obtained from a female donor in good health, enrolled as a control in a pregnancy study. CDR3 nucleotide sequence: TGTGCCAGCAGCGTAGGCGGGAGATACGAGCAGTACTTC. Translation: CASSVGGRYEQYF.